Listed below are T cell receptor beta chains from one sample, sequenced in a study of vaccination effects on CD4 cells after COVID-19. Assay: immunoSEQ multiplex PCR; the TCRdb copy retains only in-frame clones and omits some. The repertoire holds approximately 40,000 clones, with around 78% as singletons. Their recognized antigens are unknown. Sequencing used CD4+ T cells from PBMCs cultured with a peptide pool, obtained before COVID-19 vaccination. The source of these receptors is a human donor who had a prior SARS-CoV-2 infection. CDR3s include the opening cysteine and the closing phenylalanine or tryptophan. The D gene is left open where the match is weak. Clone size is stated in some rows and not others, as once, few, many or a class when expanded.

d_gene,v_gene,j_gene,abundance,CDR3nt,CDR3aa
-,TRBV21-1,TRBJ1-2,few,TGTGCCAGCAGCAAAAGATTGGCAGGGATGTCTCCCGACTATGGCTACACCTTC,CASSKRLAGMSPDYGYTF
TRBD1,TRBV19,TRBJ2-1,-,TGTGCCAGTAGTTGGGGACAGTACAATGAGCAGTTCTTC,CASSWGQYNEQFF
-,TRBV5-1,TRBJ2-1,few,TGCGCCAGCAGCTTGTTTAGTTCCAATGAGCAGTTCTTC,CASSLFSSNEQFF
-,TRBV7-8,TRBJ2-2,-,TGTGCCAGCAGCCCAAAGGCGGGCGCGAACACCGGGGAGCTGTTTTTT,CASSPKAGANTGELFF
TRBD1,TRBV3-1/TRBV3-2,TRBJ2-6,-,TGTGCCAGCAGCCCGTACCGGGACAGGGGGGCCAACGTCCTGACTTTC,CASSPYRDRGANVLTF
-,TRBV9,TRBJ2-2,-,TGTGCCAGCAGCGTTTACCAGACCGGGGAGCTGTTTTTT,CASSVYQTGELFF
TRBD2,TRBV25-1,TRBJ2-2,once,TGTGCCAGCCGAAGAGCGGGAGACACCGGGGAGCTGTTTTTT,CASRRAGDTGELFF
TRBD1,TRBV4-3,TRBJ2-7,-,TGCGCCAGCAGCCCGGCACAGGGGGCGGGCGGGCAGTACTTC,CASSPAQGAGGQYF
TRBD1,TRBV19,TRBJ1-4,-,TGTGCCAGTGCGGGACAGGGTTATGAAAAACTGTTTTTT,CASAGQGYEKLFF
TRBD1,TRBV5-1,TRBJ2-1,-,TGCGCCAGCAGAGAAACCGGGACAGGGGTCAATGAGCAGTTCTTC,CASRETGTGVNEQFF
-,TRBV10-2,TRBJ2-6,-,TGCGCCAGCAGGACGTCCGGGATGAGCTCTGGGGCCAACGTCCTGACTTTC,CASRTSGMSSGANVLTF
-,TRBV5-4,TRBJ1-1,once,TGTGCCAGCTACTCACCCATGGGACCGACTGAAGCTTTCTTT,CASYSPMGPTEAFF
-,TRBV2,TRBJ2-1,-,TGTGCCAGCAGTGTCGATAGCGTCTACAATGAGCAGTTCTTC,CASSVDSVYNEQFF
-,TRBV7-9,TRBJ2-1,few,TGTGCCAGCATCTCCAATGAGCAGTTCTTC,CASISNEQFF
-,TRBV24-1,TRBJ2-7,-,TGTGCCACCAGTGATCAAGGGGATCCAAAATACGAGCAGTACTTC,CATSDQGDPKYEQYF
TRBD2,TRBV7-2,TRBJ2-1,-,TGTGCCAGCAGAGCCCGGGGGGGCTCCTACAATGAGCAGTTCTTC,CASRARGGSYNEQFF
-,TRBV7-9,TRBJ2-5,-,TGTGCCAGCAGGCGTATCGGGTTACAAGAGACCCAGTACTTC,CASRRIGLQETQYF
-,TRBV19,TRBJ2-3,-,TGTGCCAGCAGCAGTCGGGGAGGACTTAGCACAGATACGCAGTATTTT,CASSSRGGLSTDTQYF
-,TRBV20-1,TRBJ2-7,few,TGCAGTGCTAGCGTAGGATACGAGCAGTACTTC,CSASVGYEQYF
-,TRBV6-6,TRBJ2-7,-,TGTGCCAGCAGCGGGACTTTCTCCTACGAGCAGTACTTC,CASSGTFSYEQYF
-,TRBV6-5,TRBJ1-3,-,TGTGCCAGCAGTCGGGAGAGCTCTGGAAACACCATATATTTT,CASSRESSGNTIYF
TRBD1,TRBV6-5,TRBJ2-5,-,TGTGCCAGCAGGAGGGACAGGGTCTCAGAGACCCAGTACTTC,CASRRDRVSETQYF